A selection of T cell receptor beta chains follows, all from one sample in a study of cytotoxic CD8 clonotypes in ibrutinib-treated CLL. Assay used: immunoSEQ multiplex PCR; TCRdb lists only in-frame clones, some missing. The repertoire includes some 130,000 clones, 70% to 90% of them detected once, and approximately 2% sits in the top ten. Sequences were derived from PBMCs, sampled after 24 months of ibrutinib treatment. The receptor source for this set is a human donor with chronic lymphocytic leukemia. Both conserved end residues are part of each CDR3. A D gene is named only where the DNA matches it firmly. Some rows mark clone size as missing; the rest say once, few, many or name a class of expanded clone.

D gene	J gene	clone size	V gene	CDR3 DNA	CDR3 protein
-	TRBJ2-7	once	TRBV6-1	TGTGCCAGCAGGCTTAGCGGCTCCTCCTACGAGCAGTACTTC	CASRLSGSSYEQYF
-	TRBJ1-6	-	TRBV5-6	TGTGCCAGCAGCTTGGGACCCCAGATTCCGGGTTCACCCCTCCACTTT	CASSLGPQIPGSPLHF
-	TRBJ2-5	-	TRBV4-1	TGCGCCAGCAGCCAAGGCTTAGGGTTCCAAGAGACCCAGTACTTC	CASSQGLGFQETQYF
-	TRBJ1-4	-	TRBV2	TGTGCCAGCAGTGAGGGGGGGAGGAATGAAAAACTGTTTTTT	CASSEGGRNEKLFF
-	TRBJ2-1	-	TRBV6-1	TGTGCCAGCAGTGAAAGCGACCGGACTTACAATGAGCAGTTCTTC	CASSESDRTYNEQFF
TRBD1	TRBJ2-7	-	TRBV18	TGTGCCAGCTCACCCATACCCGGGACAGGGGTACGGCTAGGAGAGCAGTACTTC	CASSPIPGTGVRLGEQYF
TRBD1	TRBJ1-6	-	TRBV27	TGTGCCAGCAGTTTTCGACAGGGCCCGAGCTCCTATAATTCACCCCTCCACTTT	CASSFRQGPSSYNSPLHF
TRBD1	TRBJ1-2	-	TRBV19	TGTGCCAGTAGTAGGCAGACAGGGGCTGGCTACACCTTC	CASSRQTGAGYTF
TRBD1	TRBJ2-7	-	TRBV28	TGTGCCAGCAGTCAGGGGGCGTACGAGCAGTACTTC	CASSQGAYEQYF
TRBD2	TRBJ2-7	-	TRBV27	TGTGCCAGCAGTTTTGGTGGGAGGGCCTGGAACGAGCAGTACTTC	CASSFGGRAWNEQYF
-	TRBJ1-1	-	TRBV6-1	TGTGCCAGCAGATCTGGACAGTCGAACACTGAAGCTTTCTTT	CASRSGQSNTEAFF
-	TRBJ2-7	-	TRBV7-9	TGTGCCAGCAGCTTAACGCAGGGGTCCTTCCACGAGCAGTACTTC	CASSLTQGSFHEQYF
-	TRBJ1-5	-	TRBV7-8	TGTGCCAGCGTGGGTTCGGGGGGCCCGAACAATCAGCCCCAGCATTTT	CASVGSGGPNNQPQHF
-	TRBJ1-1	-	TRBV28	TGTGCCAGCAGTTACTCGACCTTTGTCAGGGATACGGACACTGAAGCTTTCTTT	CASSYSTFVRDTDTEAFF
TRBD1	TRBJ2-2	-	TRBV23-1	TGCGCCAGCAGTCATCGGCAGGGGGCCTTAGTTCTCACCGGGGAGCTGTTTTTT	CASSHRQGALVLTGELFF
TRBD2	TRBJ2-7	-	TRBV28	TGTGCCAGCATCTTAAGGGGGACTAGCGGGAATCCGGACGAGCAGTACTTC	CASILRGTSGNPDEQYF
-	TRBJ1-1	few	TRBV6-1	TGTGCCAGCAGTGAAGCTCGGACGGCGAACACTGAAGCTTTCTTT	CASSEARTANTEAFF
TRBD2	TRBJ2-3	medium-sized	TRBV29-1	TGCAGCGTTCTTCTATACCAGACTAGCGGGGGGGATCAAGACCAAGATACGCAGTATTTT	CSVLLYQTSGGDQDQDTQYF
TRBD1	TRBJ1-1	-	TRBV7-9	TGTGCCAGCAGCCCTGGGACAGGGCACTACACTGAAGCTTTCTTT	CASSPGTGHYTEAFF
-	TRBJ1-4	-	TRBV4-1	TGCGCCAGCAGCCAAGTGGTGCGGATTAATGAAAAACTGTTTTTT	CASSQVVRINEKLFF
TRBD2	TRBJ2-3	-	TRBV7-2	TGTGCCAGCAGCTTTAGCGGGAGGGGGACAGATACGCAGTATTTT	CASSFSGRGTDTQYF
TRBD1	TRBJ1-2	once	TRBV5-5	TGTGCCAGCAGCTCTGCGACAGGGGAATTCTCTGGCTACACCTTC	CASSSATGEFSGYTF
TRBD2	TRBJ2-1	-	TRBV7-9	TGTGCCAGCAGCTTAGTAAGCGGGGGAAACAATGAGCAGTTCTTC	CASSLVSGGNNEQFF
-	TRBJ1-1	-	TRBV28	TGTGCCACCCAAAACATGAACACTGAAGCTTTCTTT	CATQNMNTEAFF
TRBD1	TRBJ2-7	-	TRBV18	TGTGCCAGCTCACACGACAGGGTAGACGAGCAGTACTTC	CASSHDRVDEQYF
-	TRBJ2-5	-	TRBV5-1	TGCGCCAGCAGCTTAACAGCTACCCAAGAGACCCAGTACTTC	CASSLTATQETQYF
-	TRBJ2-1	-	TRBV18	TGTGCCAGCTCACAATACCCCCGACAGAGCTCCTACAATGAGCAGTTCTTC	CASSQYPRQSSYNEQFF
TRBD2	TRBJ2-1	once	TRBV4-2	TGTGCCAGCAGCCAAGATAACCGGGGCGGGGGGTACAATGAGCAGTTCTTC	CASSQDNRGGGYNEQFF
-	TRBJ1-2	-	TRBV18	TGTGCCAGCTACCAGGACAGCTACTATGGCTACACCTTC	CASYQDSYYGYTF
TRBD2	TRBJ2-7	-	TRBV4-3	TGCGCCAGCAGCCTCGGCCTAGCGGGGTCCTACGAGCAGTACTTC	CASSLGLAGSYEQYF
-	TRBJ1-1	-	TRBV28	TGTGCCAGCAGTTTTTTGGGGGAATGGGCTGAAGCTTTCTTT	CASSFLGEWAEAFF
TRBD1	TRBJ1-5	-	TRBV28	TGTGCCAGCAGTTTTCCAACAGGCGGGACAGGGTCGTTCAATCAGCCCCAGCATTTT	CASSFPTGGTGSFNQPQHF